These T cell receptor beta chains were read from a single sample in a study of cytomegalovirus exposure and HLA in healthy donors. Using immunoSEQ multiplex PCR, the repertoire was profiled, and TCRdb retains in-frame clones only, with some absent. This table holds approximately 82,000 clones, less than 65% found once. The sequenced material came from PBMCs. The receptors were sampled from a woman in her twenties or thirties in good health and CMV-seropositive. Each CDR3 is given with its conserved first and last residue. The D gene is left open where the match is weak. Size is stated for part of the rows, as once, few or many counts, or as a class when the clone is expanded.

abundance	v_gene	j_gene	d_gene	CDR3aa	CDR3nt
.	TRBV19	TRBJ2-1	.	CASSSGGKGNEQFF	TGTGCCAGTAGTAGTGGGGGGAAAGGGAATGAGCAGTTCTTC
.	TRBV15	TRBJ2-5	TRBD2	CATSRDVVAGGVETQYF	TGTGCCACCAGCAGAGATGTGGTAGCGGGGGGGGTAGAGACCCAGTACTTC
.	TRBV2	TRBJ2-1	TRBD2	CASWGLAGDISYNEQFF	TGTGCCAGTTGGGGACTAGCGGGGGATATCTCCTACAATGAGCAGTTCTTC
.	TRBV6-1	TRBJ2-7	TRBD1	CASNGQGPYEQYF	TGTGCCAGCAATGGACAGGGTCCCTACGAGCAGTACTTC
.	TRBV5-6	TRBJ2-7	.	CASSLASSYEQYF	TGTGCCAGCAGCTTGGCTAGCTCCTACGAGCAGTACTTC
.	TRBV11-2	TRBJ2-1	.	CASSLEGSSEQFF	TGTGCCAGCAGCTTAGAGGGCAGTAGTGAGCAGTTCTTC
.	TRBV28	TRBJ1-1	.	CASSLPPGNGNTEAFF	TGTGCCAGCAGTTTACCCCCAGGGAATGGGAACACTGAAGCTTTCTTT
.	TRBV30	TRBJ1-5	TRBD1	CAWSSGTGAPAQHF	TGTGCCTGGAGTTCCGGGACAGGGGCTCCGGCCCAGCATTTT
.	TRBV18	TRBJ2-3	TRBD1	CASSPRTGSTDTQYF	TGTGCCAGCTCACCCCGGACAGGGTCGACAGATACGCAGTATTTT
.	TRBV2	TRBJ1-2	.	CASSGRRQSYGYTF	TGTGCCAGCAGTGGAAGGAGACAGTCCTATGGCTACACCTTC
.	TRBV11-2	TRBJ2-1	TRBD1	CASSSRQGNEQFF	TGTGCCAGCAGCTCCCGACAGGGCAATGAGCAGTTCTTC
.	TRBV7-6	TRBJ1-5	TRBD1	CASSRPTGESDQPQHF	TGTGCCAGCAGCCGCCCAACAGGGGAGAGCGATCAGCCCCAGCATTTT
once	TRBV27	TRBJ2-2	TRBD1	CASHPTGAANTGELFF	TGTGCCAGCCACCCAACAGGGGCCGCGAACACCGGGGAGCTGTTTTTT
few	TRBV5-1	TRBJ1-1	.	CASSSRTEVTNTEAFF	TGCGCCAGCAGCTCCCGGACAGAGGTTACGAACACTGAAGCTTTCTTT
.	TRBV19	TRBJ2-3	.	CASSIAGRDTQYF	TGTGCCAGTAGTATAGCGGGAAGAGATACGCAGTATTTT
few	TRBV4-2	TRBJ2-5	TRBD2	CASSQETAGETQYF	TGTGCCAGCAGCCAAGAAACAGCGGGGGAGACCCAGTACTTC
.	TRBV29-1	TRBJ2-1	TRBD2	CSDQGTSGLRGNEQFF	TGCAGCGACCAAGGGACTAGCGGGCTTCGTGGCAATGAGCAGTTCTTC
.	TRBV6-5	TRBJ1-6	.	CASSHQQGYGSPLHF	TGTGCCAGCAGTCACCAACAGGGATATGGTTCACCCCTCCACTTT
once	TRBV5-1	TRBJ1-4	.	CASSLGDFATNEKLFF	TGCGCCAGCAGCTTAGGAGACTTTGCAACTAATGAAAAACTGTTTTTT
.	TRBV6-4	TRBJ2-1	TRBD1	CASSESPDRASNEQFF	TGTGCCAGCAGCGAATCCCCCGACAGGGCTTCTAATGAGCAGTTCTTC
.	TRBV13	TRBJ2-5	.	CASRREVGEQYF	TGTGCCAGCAGGAGGGAGGTTGGGGAGCAGTACTTC
.	TRBV6-6	TRBJ2-7	.	CASSYSGGVVCEQYF	TGTGCCAGCAGTTACTCGGGCGGGGTTGTTTGCGAGCAGTACTTC
.	TRBV18	TRBJ1-5	TRBD1	CASSPDREVGAGQPQHF	TGTGCCAGCTCCCCGGACAGGGAGGTCGGGGCGGGTCAGCCCCAGCATTTT
.	TRBV4-2	TRBJ1-2	TRBD1	CASSPEGTGGPANYGYTF	TGTGCCAGCAGCCCGGAAGGGACAGGTGGGCCAGCTAACTATGGCTACACCTTC
.	TRBV7-2	TRBJ2-7	.	CASSLDSVTAYEQYF	TGTGCCAGCAGCTTAGATAGCGTGACTGCCTACGAGCAGTACTTC
.	TRBV7-2	TRBJ2-2	.	CASIPGWGTGELFF	TGTGCCAGCATCCCAGGGTGGGGCACCGGGGAGCTGTTTTTT
once	TRBV9	TRBJ1-4	.	CASSEDTTNEKLFF	TGTGCCAGCAGCGAAGACACAACTAATGAAAAACTGTTTTTT
few	TRBV7-3	TRBJ2-3	.	CATTIRGSEKETQYF	TGTGCCACCACGATCCGGGGGTCCGAGAAGGAAACGCAGTATTTT
.	TRBV23-1	TRBJ1-2	.	CASSQSAGHQCYGYTF	TGCGCCAGCAGTCAATCAGCGGGTCACCAATGCTATGGCTACACCTTC
once	TRBV30	TRBJ2-5	.	CAWSAGGETQYF	TGTGCCTGGAGTGCGGGTGGGGAGACCCAGTACTTC
.	TRBV7-6	TRBJ2-5	TRBD2	CASSAWGGGIKQETQYF	TGTGCCAGCAGCGCCTGGGGGGGAGGCATCAAACAAGAGACCCAGTACTTC
.	TRBV28	TRBJ1-2	.	CASSPGLQGDGYTF	TGTGCCAGCAGCCCTGGGTTGCAGGGTGATGGCTACACCTTC
.	TRBV5-1	TRBJ2-5	TRBD1	CASSLAGQGETQYF	TGCGCCAGCAGCTTGGCCGGACAGGGGGAGACCCAGTACTTC
.	TRBV28	TRBJ1-2	TRBD1	CASSFRDRGRGYTF	TGTGCCAGCAGTTTTCGGGACAGGGGGAGAGGCTACACCTTC
.	TRBV18	TRBJ2-1	TRBD2	CASSRIAGVYNEQFF	TGTGCCAGCTCACGGATAGCGGGAGTCTACAATGAGCAGTTCTTC
few	TRBV7-9	TRBJ2-1	TRBD1	CASSPSIGQGANEQFF	TGTGCCAGCAGCCCAAGCATTGGCCAGGGGGCGAATGAGCAGTTCTTC
.	TRBV5-4	TRBJ2-5	TRBD2	CASSRTSGGEETQYF	TGTGCCAGCAGCCGGACTAGCGGGGGCGAGGAGACCCAGTACTTC
.	TRBV19	TRBJ1-4	.	CASHPRGITNEKLFF	TGTGCCAGTCACCCGCGAGGGATCACTAATGAAAAACTGTTTTTT
.	TRBV7-9	TRBJ1-6	.	CASSLSGSSYNSPLHF	TGTGCCAGCAGCTTAAGTGGGAGCTCCTATAATTCACCCCTCCACTTT
.	TRBV10-2	TRBJ2-6	TRBD1	CASSAGGSGANVLTF	TGCGCCAGCAGCGCAGGGGGATCTGGGGCCAACGTCCTGACTTTC
.	TRBV15	TRBJ1-1	.	CATSTSDMNTEAFF	TGTGCCACCAGTACCTCGGACATGAACACTGAAGCTTTCTTT
.	TRBV7-6	TRBJ1-3	TRBD1	CASSLRGQVSGNTIYF	TGTGCCAGCAGCTTAAGGGGACAGGTCTCTGGAAACACCATATATTTT
few	TRBV5-6	TRBJ1-5	.	CASSIYREGSNQPQHF	TGTGCCAGCAGCATCTACAGGGAAGGGAGCAATCAGCCCCAGCATTTT
.	TRBV19	TRBJ2-1	TRBD1	CASSIDYRTGDEQFF	TGTGCCAGTAGTATAGATTACAGGACAGGGGATGAGCAGTTCTTC